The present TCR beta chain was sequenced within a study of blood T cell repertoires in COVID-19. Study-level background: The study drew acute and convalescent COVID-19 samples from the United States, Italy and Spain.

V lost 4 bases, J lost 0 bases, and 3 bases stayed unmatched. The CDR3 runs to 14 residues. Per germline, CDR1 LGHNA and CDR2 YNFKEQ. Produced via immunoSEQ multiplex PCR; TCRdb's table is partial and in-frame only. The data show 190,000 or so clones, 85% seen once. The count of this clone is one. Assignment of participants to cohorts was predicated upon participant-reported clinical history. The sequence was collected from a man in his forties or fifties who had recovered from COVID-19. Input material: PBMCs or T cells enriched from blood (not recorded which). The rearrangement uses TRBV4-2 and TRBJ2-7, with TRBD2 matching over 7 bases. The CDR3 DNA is TGTGCCAGCAGCCCGGGGGACTACTCCTACGAGCAGTACTTC. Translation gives CASSPGDYSYEQYF.